These 22 T cell receptor beta chains came from one sample sequenced in a study of post-analysis software for immune sequencing data. General study findings and limits: Patients had higher frequencies than controls of about five TRBV segments, including TRBV5-6, TRBV5-1 and TRBV20-1.

The TCR beta cDNA libraries carried unique molecular identifiers. TCRdb re-derived calls from the PCR reads in MiXCR, one entry per CDR3 protein. The sample lists approximately 360,000 distinct CDR3 sequences, 30% to 45% seen once, with roughly 13% in the top ten. Their recognized antigens are unknown. Specimen: blood. These receptors all come from a girl aged 5-17 years with multiple sclerosis.

This chain connects TRBV12-5 to TRBJ2-6; D call uncertain. Trimming left V 4 bases short and J 5 bases short, with 30 bases between. CDR3 size: 21 residues. Germline V gene data show CDR1 as LGHNT and CDR2 as FRNRAP. The CDR3 region has the DNA TGTGCTAGTGGTTGGATTATGGGCCCTCTAATAACCACTGGGCGGGCCAACGTCCTGACTTTC. Translation: CASGWIMGPLITTGRANVLTF.

V and J are TRBV28 and TRBJ2-5, with a weak D call TRBD1 (5 bases). The CDR3 runs to 13 residues. Germline V gene data show CDR1 as MDHEN and CDR2 as SYDVKM. With 3 bases removed from V and 3 bases from J, the gap between germline ends came to 8 bases. The CDR3 sequence is CASSFGAEETQYF. The CDR3 coding sequence is TGTGCCAGCAGTTTTGGGGCGGAAGAGACCCAGTACTTC.

The chain is built from TRBV10-3 and TRBJ1-2, with D uncertain. The CDR3 length is 11 residues. V dropped 10 bases and J dropped 7 bases, with 13 bases sitting between them. Germline CDR1 and CDR2: ENHRY and SYGVKD. The CDR3 coding sequence is TGTGCCACCTGGCGAGGACCTGGCTACACCTTC. It codes for CATWRGPGYTF.

The rearrangement uses TRBV2 and TRBJ2-1; D not certain. V lost 7 bases to trimming and J lost 8 bases, with 18 bases between them. The CDR3 length is 14 residues. CDR1 is SNHLY and CDR2 is FYNNEI in the germline V gene. The CDR3, as DNA: TGTGCCAGCACCCCGGATTGGAATCCGGATGAGCAGTTCTTC. This sequence encodes CASTPDWNPDEQFF.

The V call is TRBV24-1, the J call TRBJ2-3; D is undetermined. CDR1 is KGHDR and CDR2 is SFDVKD in the germline V gene. Trimming cost V 9 bases and J 0 bases, with 3 bases left between them. The length of the CDR3 is 11 residues. The CDR3 spells CATGSTDTQYF. The CDR3 bases are TGTGCCACCGGGAGCACAGATACGCAGTATTTT.

This clonotype was counted a few times. The chain has TRBV29-1 and TRBJ2-7, with D possibly matching TRBD2 (6 bases). The V gene lost 1 base and the J gene lost 1 base, with 8 bases spanning the gap. The germline V gene has CDR1 SQVTM and CDR2 ANQGSEA. CDR3 length: 13 residues. For the CDR3, the DNA is TGCAGCGTTGAAGGGAGGGATTCCTACGAGCAGTACTTC. This translates into CSVEGRDSYEQYF.

The V and J genes are TRBV6-6 and TRBJ2-5; D remains unclear. With the DNA end fitting TRBJ2-7 better, the J assignment may be wrong. The CDR3 length is 13 residues. Germline V gene data show CDR1 as MNHNY and CDR2 as SVGAGI (reference sequence). The CDR3 loop is CASSRPDTDEQYF. As DNA, the CDR3 is TGTGCCAGCAGCCGCCCCGATACGGACGAGCAGTACTTC.

This clonotype was seen a few times. The rearrangement joins TRBV5-1 to TRBJ2-5, with D perhaps being TRBD1 or TRBD2 (6 bases each). Per germline, CDR1 SGHRS and CDR2 YFSETQ. The CDR3 covers 14 residues. Trimming shortened V by 3 bases and J by 4 bases, and 13 bases separated the two germline ends. This CDR3 reads CASSWGDTSETQYF. DNA for the CDR3: TGCGCCAGCAGCTGGGGGGACACCTCAGAGACCCAGTACTTC.

The DNA of the CDR3 is TGTGCCAGCAGCCCCCGGACGGATGGAGGCTACACCTTC. This codes for CASSPRTDGGYTF. This chain uses TRBV3-1 with TRBJ1-2, with D hard to call. The CDR3 contains 13 residues. CDR1 and CDR2 (germline): LGHDT, YNNKEL (reference sequence). Trimming left V 4 bases short and J 8 bases short, with 14 bases between.

The chain joins TRBV12-3 or TRBV12-4 to TRBJ2-7, with unresolved D. This CDR3 contains 12 residues. V was pared by 5 bases and J by 5 bases, with 10 bases between. The DNA for the CDR3 is TGTGCCAGCAGTCCATCAGGACACGAGCAGTACTTC. It translates to CASSPSGHEQYF.

V is TRBV7-2 and J is TRBJ2-1; D remains ambiguous. The CDR3 covers 13 residues. V shed 0 bases and J shed 6 bases, with 6 bases lying between them. Per the germline V gene, CDR1 is SGHTA and CDR2 is FQGNSA. The chain's CDR3 is CASSLAQLNEQFF. For the CDR3, the DNA is TGTGCCAGCAGCTTAGCCCAGCTCAATGAGCAGTTCTTC.

This clonotype has more than one count but fewer than ten. This chain uses TRBV12-3 or TRBV12-4 with TRBJ1-1; D gene uncertain. This CDR3 spans 15 amino acids. Trimming left V 7 bases short and J 8 bases short, with 23 bases between. The CDR3 DNA follows: TGTGCCAGCACTCCCCTTGGAGGGTCCGGGGTGGAAGCTTTCTTT. This sequence encodes CASTPLGGSGVEAFF.

This rearrangement joins TRBV14 to TRBJ2-5, with D possibly TRBD2 on 6 matching bases. The germline gives CDR1 SGHDN, CDR2 FVKESK. Trimming removed 5 bases from V and 4 bases from J, with 17 bases in between. This CDR3 has 15 amino acids. The CDR3 sequence: CASSSLPGDLETQYF. In nucleotides, the CDR3 is TGTGCCAGCAGCTCACTCCCGGGGGACCTAGAGACCCAGTACTTC.

In DNA, the CDR3 is TGCGCCAGCAGCTTGGGGGCCAGGAGGAACACTGAAGCTTTCTTT. It yields the protein CASSLGARRNTEAFF. The chain combines TRBV5-1 with TRBJ1-1; D call uncertain. Trimming removed 0 bases from V and 1 base from J, with 10 bases in between. This CDR3 region has 15 residues. Per the germline V gene, CDR1 is SGHRS and CDR2 is YFSETQ. Full variable domain (missing parts from reference TRBV5-1 and TRBJ1-1): KAGVTQTPRYLIKTRGQQVTLSCSPISGHRSVSWYQQTPGQGLQFLFEYFSETQRNKGNFPGRFSGRQFSNSRSEMNVSTLELGDSALYLCASSLGARRNTEAFFGQGTRLTVV.

The V call is TRBV7-2, the J call TRBJ2-3, with 8 bases identical to TRBD2. Germline CDR1 is SGHTA and CDR2 is FQGNSA. V shed 5 bases, J shed 4 bases, and the junction held 5 bases outside the gene matches. This CDR3 comprises 14 residues. CDR3 bases: TGTGCCAGCAGCAACGGGGGGGCCTCAGATACGCAGTATTTT. Its protein product is CASSNGGASDTQYF.

This chain uses TRBV7-9 with TRBJ1-1; D unresolved. Trimming pared 5 bases from V and 7 bases from J, leaving 17 bases between. The CDR3 totals 14 residues. In germline, CDR1 is SEHNR, CDR2 FQNEAQ (reference sequence). CDR3 sequence reads: CASSPKRVSNEAFF. CDR3 in DNA: TGTGCCAGCAGCCCCAAACGGGTTTCGAATGAAGCTTTCTTT.

In this sample, this clonotype turned up many times. The chain joins TRBV7-6 to TRBJ2-1; 12 positions match TRBD2. Germline V gene data show CDR1 as SGHVS and CDR2 as FNYEAQ. V shed 5 bases and J 8 bases; nucleotides not matched to a gene: 10. The CDR3 spans 16 residues. This CDR3 reads CASSPTSGGRGDEQFF. For the CDR3, the DNA is TGTGCCAGCAGCCCGACTAGCGGGGGCCGGGGGGATGAGCAGTTCTTC.

V is TRBV21-1 and J is TRBJ1-1; the D segment call TRBD1 is taken from the table without a DNA check. TRBV21-1 is a listed pseudogene. The CDR3 covers 12 residues. CDR3: CASTPPFFGAFF. In DNA form, the CDR3 reads TGTGCCAGCACTCCCCCTTTTTTTGGAGCTTTCTTT.

This sequence joins TRBV10-3 and TRBJ2-5; no firm D call. Near its end, the DNA agrees better with TRBJ2-7, so the J call may be wrong. The CDR3 totals 14 residues. The V gene's germline CDR1 is ENHRY and CDR2 SYGVKD. CDR3 sequence reads: CAISDTTIFYEQYF. The CDR3 DNA sequence: TGTGCCATCAGTGACACTACAATTTTCTACGAGCAGTACTTC.

This clonotype was seen repeatedly, ten times or more. The rearrangement links TRBV6-5 to TRBJ2-6; D possibly uses TRBD1 or TRBD2 (5 bases each). The CDR3 has 14 residues. Trimming stripped 4 bases from V and 4 bases from J, with 8 bases between. CDR1 is MNHEY, CDR2 SVGAGI, per germline. The CDR3 loop is CASSSGTGANVLTF. Written as DNA, the CDR3 is TGTGCCAGCAGTTCAGGGACCGGGGCCAACGTCCTGACTTTC.

The genes are TRBV2 and TRBJ2-7; 7 bases agree with TRBD2. The end of the DNA aligns better with TRBJ2-5, so the J call may be wrong. Looked up from germline, CDR1 is SNHLY and CDR2 is FYNNEI. This CDR3 has 14 amino acids. CDR3 protein: CASGNQGLVGTQYF. The CDR3 region has the DNA TGTGCCAGTGGGAACCAAGGACTAGTCGGGACCCAGTACTTC.

The V call is TRBV18, the J call TRBJ2-5; tentatively, D is TRBD1 (7 bases). Gene TRBJ2-7 matches the end of the DNA better, so the J call may be wrong. Germline V gene data show CDR1 as KGHSH and CDR2 as LQKENI. This CDR3 has 14 amino acids. The CDR3 region has the DNA TGTGCCAGCTCACCCACAACAGGGGAGGTCGAGCAGTACTTC. Translation: CASSPTTGEVEQYF.